A single T cell receptor (beta chain) is shown here with its context. These data belong to a study of blood T cell repertoires in COVID-19. Profiling relied on immunoSEQ multiplex PCR, and the TCRdb table lists in-frame clones only, not all of them. The sample yields under 350,000 clones, about nine tenths seen once. This CDR3 spans 15 amino acids. With 4 bases removed from V and 2 bases from J, the gap between germline ends came to 14 bases. Germline CDR1 SGHDN, CDR2 FVKESK. This receptor was obtained from a man aged 25 to 45 who had recovered from COVID-19. The specimen sequenced was PBMCs or T cells enriched from blood (not recorded which). The chain recombines TRBV14 with TRBJ1-2; D remains ambiguous. In DNA form, the CDR3 reads TGTGCCAGCAGCCCCTCGGTACTATGGAACTATGGCTACACCTTC. It encodes CASSPSVLWNYGYTF.